The rows below give T cell receptor beta chains drawn from one sample of a study of blood T cell repertoires in COVID-19. TCRdb's table, derived via immunoSEQ multiplex PCR, lists solely in-frame clones and lacks some. The data contain roughly 62,000 clones, approximately 84% of them singletons. Sequenced: peripheral blood. The receptors originated from a man in his 60s with acute or convalescent COVID-19. Both conserved end residues are part of each CDR3. The D gene is left open where the match is weak. Only some rows state a clone size, as once, few, many or a class for expanded clones.

>TRBV20-1|-|TRBJ2-1|-
CSASQVGRVSHAEQFF
TGCAGTGCTAGTCAGGTAGGGCGGGTATCACATGCTGAGCAGTTCTTC
>TRBV6-5|TRBD1|TRBJ1-2|-
CASSPDRGYGYTF
TGTGCCAGCAGTCCAGACAGGGGCTATGGCTACACCTTC
>TRBV5-1|TRBD1|TRBJ2-4|-
CASSPGTGGTKNIQYF
TGCGCCAGCAGCCCTGGGACAGGGGGTACCAAAAACATTCAGTACTTC
>TRBV28|TRBD2|TRBJ2-5|-
CASSPRLAGVETQYF
TGTGCCAGCAGCCCCCGACTAGCGGGGGTGGAGACCCAGTACTTC
>TRBV7-9|-|TRBJ2-7|-
CASSFPPEIYEQYF
TGTGCCAGCAGCTTTCCCCCGGAGATCTACGAGCAGTACTTC
>TRBV5-1|-|TRBJ2-2|-
CASEDPGRQAGELFF
TGCGCCAGCGAAGATCCTGGCAGACAGGCCGGGGAGCTGTTTTTT
>TRBV10-3|-|TRBJ2-1|-
CAITAGSVSYNEQFF
TGTGCCATCACGGCAGGCTCGGTCTCCTACAATGAGCAGTTCTTC
>TRBV24-1|-|TRBJ1-1|-
CATSDVREAFF
TGTGCCACCAGTGATGTCCGTGAAGCTTTCTTT
>TRBV5-1|TRBD1|TRBJ1-1|-
CASSLNRGDEAFF
TGCGCCAGCAGCTTGAACAGGGGCGACGAAGCTTTCTTT
>TRBV7-6|-|TRBJ2-2|-
CASSLVLPSYTGELFF
TGTGCCAGCAGCTTAGTCCTCCCCAGTTACACCGGGGAGCTGTTTTTT
>TRBV10-3|-|TRBJ1-1|-
CAISGEKNTEAFF
TGTGCCATCAGTGGAGAGAAGAACACTGAAGCTTTCTTT
>TRBV7-2|-|TRBJ1-6|-
CASSLDNSNSSPLHF
TGTGCCAGCAGCTTAGATAACAGTAACTCCTCACCCCTCCACTTT
>TRBV6-5|-|TRBJ1-1|-
CASSETGWNTEAFF
TGTGCCAGCAGCGAGACAGGATGGAACACTGAAGCTTTCTTT
>TRBV29-1|-|TRBJ1-2|-
CSAHRDDDGYTF
TGCAGCGCCCACAGGGACGACGATGGCTACACCTTC
>TRBV27|-|TRBJ2-7|once
CASSRTGFRAEQYF
TGTGCCAGCAGCAGAACAGGTTTTAGGGCCGAGCAGTACTTC
>TRBV5-4|-|TRBJ1-2|-
CASSSTDKSRGYTF
TGTGCCAGCAGCTCGACGGACAAGTCTCGTGGCTACACCTTC
>TRBV5-1|-|TRBJ1-1|once
CASSSSTGTMNTEAFF
TGCGCCAGCAGCTCATCGACAGGTACCATGAACACTGAAGCTTTCTTT
>TRBV4-1|TRBD1|TRBJ2-5|-
CASSQNPGQGQETQYF
TGCGCCAGCAGCCAAAACCCGGGACAGGGTCAGGAGACCCAGTACTTC
>TRBV10-3|-|TRBJ1-6|-
CAISEAQGNSPLHF
TGTGCCATCAGTGAGGCTCAGGGGAATTCACCCCTCCACTTT
>TRBV6-5|-|TRBJ1-2|-
CASSRGEDGYTF
TGTGCCAGCAGTCGGGGGGAAGATGGCTACACCTTC
>TRBV5-1|-|TRBJ2-5|once
CASSLAGQKETQYF
TGCGCCAGCAGCTTGGCCGGACAGAAAGAGACCCAGTACTTC
>TRBV1|-|TRBJ1-6|-
CTSPEGDSPLHF
TGCACCAGCCCCGAGGGGGATTCACCCCTCCACTTT
>TRBV6-1|-|TRBJ1-2|-
CASSDLYGYTF
TGTGCCAGCAGTGATCTCTATGGCTACACCTTC
>TRBV5-1|TRBD1|TRBJ2-7|-
CASSLGTAFYEQYF
TGCGCCAGCAGCCTCGGGACAGCGTTTTACGAGCAGTACTTC
>TRBV5-1|-|TRBJ2-1|-
CASSFQGTPFDNEQFF
TGCGCCAGCAGTTTCCAGGGTACCCCATTCGACAATGAGCAGTTCTTC
>TRBV14|-|TRBJ1-2|-
CASSQDRAGWDGYTF
TGTGCCAGCAGCCAAGATAGGGCAGGGTGGGATGGCTACACCTTC
>TRBV7-2|-|TRBJ2-1|-
CASSLASAGYNEQFF
TGTGCCAGCAGCTTAGCGTCAGCGGGTTACAATGAGCAGTTCTTC
>TRBV12-3/TRBV12-4|-|TRBJ1-2|-
CASSRGRGYTF
TGTGCCAGCAGTAGGGGTCGCGGCTACACCTTC
>TRBV27|-|TRBJ1-1|-
CASSYGMNTEAFF
TGTGCCAGCAGTTACGGGATGAACACTGAAGCTTTCTTT
>TRBV2|-|TRBJ2-6|-
CASSDPAGQSVSGANVLTF
TGTGCCAGCAGTGACCCGGCGGGGCAATCGGTATCTGGGGCCAACGTCCTGACTTTC
>TRBV29-1|-|TRBJ1-2|-
CSVSGGVAYGYTF
TGCAGCGTTTCCGGAGGGGTCGCTTATGGCTACACCTTC
>TRBV6-2/TRBV6-3|-|TRBJ2-7|-
CASSYPSRQVGSYEQYF
TGTGCCAGCAGTTACCCCTCCCGACAGGTCGGCTCCTACGAGCAGTACTTC
>TRBV2|-|TRBJ1-6|-
CASMVRAASSPLHF
TGTGCCAGCATGGTGAGAGCGGCGAGTTCACCCCTCCACTTT
>TRBV5-6|-|TRBJ1-1|-
CASRVFSGTQNTEAFF
TGTGCCAGCAGAGTTTTCTCCGGGACACAGAACACTGAAGCTTTCTTT
>TRBV5-8|-|TRBJ1-1|-
CASSSDRTAEAFF
TGTGCCAGCAGCTCGGACAGAACCGCTGAAGCTTTCTTT
>TRBV5-4|TRBD1|TRBJ2-1|-
CASSLTGNNNEQFF
TGTGCCAGCAGCCTGACAGGGAATAACAATGAGCAGTTCTTC
>TRBV5-1|-|TRBJ1-4|-
CASSLDKGFNEKLFF
TGCGCCAGCAGCTTGGACAAGGGGTTTAATGAAAAACTGTTTTTT
>TRBV9|-|TRBJ1-2|-
CASSAGGPYGYTF
TGTGCCAGCAGTGCTGGGGGCCCTTATGGCTACACCTTC
>TRBV5-1|-|TRBJ1-3|-
CASSLGSVVEGTIYF
TGCGCCAGCAGCTTGGGATCGGTAGTTGAGGGAACCATATATTTT